These 24 T cell receptor beta chains share one sample of origin, sequenced in a study of shared clonotypes between healthy human individuals. Libraries were prepared by immunoSEQ multiplex PCR; TCRdb keeps only in-frame clonotypes and omits some of them. The sample records about 2.3 million clones, just over 90% being singletons. The specimen sequenced was naive CD4+ T cells from PBMCs. The subset denotes: CD45RA+ positively selected. The receptors derive from a man younger than 30 in good health. Some clones in this sample may be carry-over from other donors' samples.

V usage is TRBV6-1 and J usage is TRBJ1-6, with D possibly TRBD1 on 5 matching bases. Germline V gene data show CDR1 as MNHNS and CDR2 as SASEGT. V gave up 6 bases and J gave up 5 bases, with 14 bases separating them. The CDR3 contains 15 residues. The CDR3 loop is CASRSFQGDNSPLHF. For the CDR3, the DNA is TGTGCCAGCAGGTCCTTCCAGGGAGATAATTCACCCCTCCACTTT.

V is TRBV18 and J is TRBJ1-1; 12 bases are shared with TRBD1. With 5 bases clipped from V and 1 base from J, the junction kept 8 bases outside the gene matches. The CDR3 runs 17 residues. Germline loops: CDR1 KGHSH, CDR2 LQKENI. The CDR3 DNA reads TGTGCCAGCTCATCCCAGGGACAGGGGGCTCGGAACACTGAAGCTTTCTTT. It codes for CASSSQGQGARNTEAFF.

The V call is TRBV5-1, the J call TRBJ2-5; the match to TRBD1 covers 10 bases. Germline V gene lookup returns CDR1 SGHRS and CDR2 YFSETQ. Trimming cost V 4 bases and J 4 bases; bases outside gene matches: 4. The CDR3 has 14 amino acids. The CDR3 nucleotides read TGCGCCAGCAGCAGGACAGGGGGTGGAGAGACCCAGTACTTC. Its translation: CASSRTGGGETQYF.

This clone appeared once. This chain connects TRBV12-1 to TRBJ1-4; the table's D call, TRBD1, has no DNA check behind it. TRBV12-1 is shown as a pseudogene. The CDR3 spans 12 residues. In DNA form, the CDR3 reads TGTGCCAGCAGCATACTCGGGGACAAGGAGTTTTTT. Residues: CASSILGDKEFF.

The chain recombines TRBV7-8 with TRBJ1-1; TRBD1 matches at 8 bases. The CDR3 has 13 amino acids. CDR1 SGHVS and CDR2 FQNEAQ come from the germline V gene. J lost 5 bases, V lost 5 bases, and 4 bases had no gene match. The CDR3 DNA reads TGTGCCAGCAGCATAAGGACAGGGACTGAAGCTTTCTTT. It translates to CASSIRTGTEAFF.

The chain uses TRBV23-1 and TRBJ2-2; D remains ambiguous. TRBV23-1 is given ORF status, its function remaining uncertain. The V end was cut by 0 bases, the J end by 0 bases, with 11 bases between. The CDR3 is 17 residues long. The CDR3 DNA reads TGCGCCAGCAGTCAATCTCCCTCCGATGCGAACACCGGGGAGCTGTTTTTT. It translates to CASSQSPSDANTGELFF.

The chain combines TRBV15 with TRBJ2-5; possibly TRBD1 for D (6 bases). Germline V gene sequence: CDR1 LNHNV, CDR2 YYDKDF (reference sequence). V lost 6 bases and J lost 4, with 12 bases in between. The CDR3 spans 13 residues. The CDR3 DNA reads as TGTGCCACCAGTAACCTGGGGGCAGAGACCCAGTACTTC. Translation gives CATSNLGAETQYF.

The genes are TRBV28 and TRBJ1-2; D possibly corresponds to TRBD1 (5 bases). The V and J ends lost 11 bases and 5 bases respectively, with 15 bases between them. The CDR3 has 12 residues. Looked up from germline, CDR1 is MDHEN and CDR2 is SYDVKM. DNA of the CDR3: TGTGCCGCGGTCGGGGGGATTTATGGCTACACCTTC. Protein: CAAVGGIYGYTF.

The rearrangement joins TRBV10-2 to TRBJ1-1; 8 nucleotides match TRBD1. The CDR3 length is 14 residues. The germline V gene has CDR1 WSHSY and CDR2 SAAADI. The ends lost 9 bases at V and 1 base at J; junction bases unmatched: 7. The CDR3 DNA reads as TGCGCCAGTCCCGGGGACAGGAAGAACACTGAAGCTTTCTTT. Its protein product is CASPGDRKNTEAFF.

The chain couples TRBV6-1 to TRBJ1-4, with D perhaps TRBD1 (5 bases). The V end was cut by 2 bases, the J end by 7 bases, with 11 bases between. The CDR3 consists of 14 residues. Germline V gene data show CDR1 as MNHNS and CDR2 as SASEGT. The CDR3 DNA is TGTGCCAGCAGTGAAATGGGACGAGGTGAAAAACTGTTTTTT. Residues: CASSEMGRGEKLFF.

The J gene is TRBJ2-7, the V gene TRBV5-4; D gene uncertain. The V gene's germline CDR1 is SGHNT and CDR2 YYREEE (reference sequence). The CDR3 loop spans 14 amino acids. Trimming removed 3 bases at V and 5 bases at J, with 15 bases between. This chain's CDR3 is CASSSRSPHNEQYF. Written as DNA, the CDR3 is TGTGCCAGCAGCTCCAGGTCCCCTCACAACGAGCAGTACTTC.

The chain joins TRBV28 to TRBJ2-5; a weak D match, TRBD2 (6 bases). TRBJ2-7 explains the end of the DNA better; the J call may be wrong. The germline gives CDR1 MDHEN, CDR2 SYDVKM. This CDR3 has 14 amino acids. CDR3 amino acids: CASSFFGGTYEQYF. Here the CDR3 DNA reads TGTGCCAGCAGTTTTTTTGGCGGGACCTACGAGCAGTACTTC.

The J gene is TRBJ2-5, the V gene TRBV2; D is possibly TRBD1 (6 bases). The CDR3 runs to 15 residues. Germline V gene sequence: CDR1 SNHLY, CDR2 FYNNEI. The V gene lost 5 bases and the J gene lost 1 base, with 14 bases spanning the gap. The CDR3 here is CASSPTGQVQETQYF. Here the CDR3 DNA reads TGTGCCAGCAGTCCCACGGGACAAGTCCAAGAGACCCAGTACTTC.

V and J are TRBV5-4 and TRBJ1-1, with TRBD1 as a possible D gene (5 bases). V was pared by 3 bases and J by 5 bases, with 8 bases between. The CDR3 sequence is 12 residues long. Germline values: CDR1 SGHNT, CDR2 YYREEE (reference sequence). This CDR3 reads CASSWGGTEAFF. The CDR3 DNA reads TGTGCCAGCAGCTGGGGGGGGACTGAAGCTTTCTTT.

As concerns this clone: The sample holds other DNA sequences that translate to the same CDR3. V usage is TRBV5-1 and J usage is TRBJ2-3; D ambiguous. Germline values: CDR1 SGHRS, CDR2 YFSETQ. V was trimmed by 1 base and J by 4 bases, leaving 7 bases between them. The CDR3 spans 13 residues. The CDR3 nucleotides are TGCGCCAGCAGCTTGTCGGGCGCAGATACGCAGTATTTT. It specifies CASSLSGADTQYF.

This clone has just a few counts. The V call is TRBV6-6, the J call TRBJ1-5, with D possibly TRBD1 on 5 matching bases. The CDR3 runs 14 residues. V lost 6 bases, J lost 0 bases, and 9 bases lay in between. Germline loops: CDR1 MNHNY, CDR2 SVGAGI (reference sequence). The CDR3 here is CASRLTDSNQPQHF. The DNA for the CDR3 is TGTGCCAGCAGGCTGACAGATAGCAATCAGCCCCAGCATTTT.

The rearrangement links TRBV27 to TRBJ1-2; D perhaps matches TRBD1 (5 bases). The V and J ends lost 4 bases and 6 bases respectively, with 21 bases between them. Germline V CDR1 and CDR2: MNHEY, SMNVEV (reference sequence). The CDR3 consists of 16 residues. CDR3 bases: TGTGCCAGCAGTTACAGGACACTCCCAGGTGCTAATGGCTACACCTTC. Translated, it gives CASSYRTLPGANGYTF.

The chain uses TRBV4-1 and TRBJ2-3; tentative D call: TRBD2 (5 bases). CDR3 length: 15 amino acids. Per germline, CDR1 MGHRA and CDR2 YSYEKL. V gave up 4 bases and J gave up 3 bases, with 14 bases separating them. The CDR3 region is CASSPVGSGTDTQYF. The CDR3 bases are TGCGCCAGCAGCCCGGTAGGGAGTGGGACAGATACGCAGTATTTT.

This clone appeared a single time. The V call is TRBV4-2, the J call TRBJ2-7; 8 nucleotides line up with TRBD2. The V segment lost 0 bases and the J segment 3 bases; nucleotides outside the gene matches: 4. CDR3 length: 15 amino acids. From germline, CDR1 is LGHNA and CDR2 YNFKEQ. The CDR3 bases are TGTGCCAGCAGCCAAGATCTGAGCGGGAGCTACGAGCAGTACTTC. Translated, it gives CASSQDLSGSYEQYF.

This clone has just one count. The chain has TRBV6-4 and TRBJ2-3, with D possibly TRBD2 on 5 matching bases. V was shortened by 6 bases and J by 0 bases, with 13 bases between the two germline ends. The CDR3 length is 15 residues. CDR1 is MRHNA, CDR2 SNTAGT, per germline. In DNA, the CDR3 is TGTGCCAGCAGCGCCGTTGGACTGAGCACAGATACGCAGTATTTT. Its protein product is CASSAVGLSTDTQYF.

V and J are TRBV18 and TRBJ1-1; D is perhaps TRBD1 (6 bases). CDR1 KGHSH and CDR2 LQKENI come from the germline V gene. V was trimmed by 4 bases and J by 10 bases, leaving 22 bases between them. The CDR3 totals 15 residues. CDR3 nucleotide sequence: TGTGCCAGCTCACGCCAACAGGGCGGAGTACCCGCAGCTTTCTTT. Translation: CASSRQQGGVPAAFF. The variable domain in full, with the rest retrieved from reference TRBV18 and TRBJ1-1, is NAGVMQNPRHLVRRRGQEARLRCSPMKGHSHVYWYRQLPEEGLKFMVYLQKENIIDESGMPKERFSAEFPKEGPSILRIQQVVRGDSAAYFCASSRQQGGVPAAFFGQGTRLTVV.

V gene TRBV4-3 combines with J gene TRBJ2-1; either TRBD1 or TRBD2 may fit D (5 bases each). V shed 3 bases and J shed 3 bases, with 24 bases lying between them. This CDR3 has 19 amino acids. Per the germline V gene, CDR1 is LGHNA and CDR2 is YSLEER. In nucleotides, the CDR3 is TGCGCCAGCAGCCAGTCATCGGGACGTGTGGCGGAGCTCTACAATGAGCAGTTCTTC. This sequence encodes CASSQSSGRVAELYNEQFF.

The CDR3 region has the DNA TGCGCCAGCAGTCTCGGACTAGCGGGAAGCACAGATACGCAGTATTTT. Its protein product is CASSLGLAGSTDTQYF. The chain uses TRBV10-2 and TRBJ2-3; 12 bases map to TRBD2. This CDR3 has 16 amino acids. Germline V gene sequence: CDR1 WSHSY, CDR2 SAAADI. Losses at the gene ends were 5 bases for V and 0 bases for J; bases not matched to a gene: 3.

The chain combines TRBV10-3 with TRBJ1-4; D unclear. Per germline, CDR1 ENHRY and CDR2 SYGVKD. The CDR3 totals 15 residues. The V end was cut by 0 bases, the J end by 6 bases, with 11 bases between. CDR3 residues: CAISESREAHEKLFF. The CDR3 nucleotides are TGTGCCATCAGTGAGTCGAGAGAGGCACATGAAAAACTGTTTTTT.